Presented here are 9 T cell receptor beta chains from one specimen sequenced in a study of blood T cell repertoires in COVID-19. Assay: immunoSEQ multiplex PCR; the TCRdb copy retains only in-frame clones and omits some. The table lists some 200,000 clones, more than 75% of them singletons, with less than 3.5% in the top ten. The sequenced sample was peripheral blood. The receptors originated from a man aged 70-80 years with acute or convalescent COVID-19.

The V gene is TRBV5-1, the J gene TRBJ2-1; 8 bases match TRBD1. Per the germline V gene, CDR1 is SGHRS and CDR2 is YFSETQ. CDR3 length: 13 amino acids. Trimming cost V 4 bases and J 9 bases; bases outside gene matches: 6. CDR3 in amino acids: CASSRTGRPEQFF. CDR3 sequence (DNA): TGCGCCAGCAGCCGGACAGGGCGTCCTGAGCAGTTCTTC.

This clone was recorded a few times. This rearrangement joins TRBV7-3 to TRBJ2-5; unclear D gene. The germline CDR1 and CDR2 sequences are SGHTA and FQGTGA. CDR3 length equals 13 residues. V was trimmed by 5 bases and J by 9 bases, leaving 16 bases between them. CDR3 sequence reads: CASSNKPFQAQYF. The CDR3 DNA follows: TGTGCCAGCAGCAACAAACCGTTCCAGGCCCAGTACTTC.

CDR3 sequence: CAWIRTDRVYGYTF. In nucleotides, the CDR3 is TGTGCCTGGATTAGGACGGACAGAGTCTATGGCTACACCTTC. This chain joins TRBV30 and TRBJ1-2; maybe TRBD1 (6 bases). With 4 bases removed from V and 4 bases from J, the gap between germline ends came to 16 bases. CDR3 size: 14 residues. CDR1 is GTSNPN, CDR2 SVGIG, per germline (reference sequence).

The chain is built from TRBV6-6 and TRBJ2-7, with 10 bases that match TRBD1. From germline, CDR1 is MNHNY and CDR2 SVGAGI (reference sequence). This CDR3 has 15 amino acids. After removal of 6 bases from V and 5 bases from J, the junction contained 10 bases not matched to a gene. CDR3 residues: CASSSRTGGSHEQYF. The CDR3 nucleotides read TGTGCCAGCAGCTCCCGGACAGGGGGTTCTCACGAGCAGTACTTC.

In its sample, this clone was seen a few times. The J gene is TRBJ2-1, the V gene TRBV5-1; possible D gene TRBD2, 5 bases. The CDR3 spans 13 residues. Per the germline V gene, CDR1 is SGHRS and CDR2 is YFSETQ. Trimming took off 4 bases at V and 4 bases at J, with 9 bases between the two ends. CDR3 sequence reads: CASSGLAYNEQFF. In DNA form, the CDR3 reads TGCGCCAGCAGCGGACTTGCTTACAATGAGCAGTTCTTC.

In this sample, this clone turned up a few times. The chain links TRBV5-6 to TRBJ1-1; D not resolved. Trimming removed 0 bases from V and 5 bases from J, with 8 bases in between. The germline V gene encodes CDR1 SGHDT and CDR2 YYEEEE. CDR3 length equals 13 residues. The CDR3 nucleotides are TGTGCCAGCAGCTTGGTAATGTTGACTGAAGCTTTCTTT. Translated, it gives CASSLVMLTEAFF.

This rearrangement joins TRBV7-2 to TRBJ1-2; D is undetermined. The CDR3 is 16 amino acids. Germline CDR1 SGHTA, CDR2 FQGNSA. V lost 5 bases and J lost 3, with 19 bases in between. The CDR3 sequence is CASSPRGQSAYYGYTF. CDR3 nucleotide sequence: TGTGCCAGCAGCCCTAGAGGGCAGAGCGCTTACTATGGCTACACCTTC. Combining the CDR3 with reference TRBV7-2 and TRBJ1-2 gives the whole variable domain GAGVSQSPSNKVTEKGKDVELRCDPISGHTALYWYRQSLGQGLEFLIYFQGNSAPDKSGLPSDRFSAERTGGSVSTLTIQRTQQEDSAVYLCASSPRGQSAYYGYTFGSGTRLTVV.

The chain has TRBV5-1 and TRBJ2-2; TRBD2 matches at 7 bases. V lost 9 bases to trimming and J lost 0 bases; unmatched junction nucleotides: 11. The germline CDR1 and CDR2 sequences are SGHRS and YFSETQ. CDR3 length: 16 amino acids. The CDR3 nucleotides read TGCGCCACAAGGGGCCAGCGGGACGCGAACACCGGGGAGCTGTTTTTT. Translated, it gives CATRGQRDANTGELFF.

The rearrangement uses TRBV9 and TRBJ1-1; tentatively, D is TRBD1 (5 bases). Looked up from germline, CDR1 is SGDLS and CDR2 is YYNGEE. This CDR3 comprises 14 residues. Trimming took 2 bases from V and 3 from J, leaving 11 bases between them. This CDR3 reads CASSVSGRDTEAFF. CDR3 DNA: TGTGCCAGCAGCGTTTCTGGCAGGGACACTGAAGCTTTCTTT.